The sequence of this TCR beta chain was determined in a study of T cells after yellow fever vaccination. One entry per CDR3 protein, called by TCRdb with MiXCR from the 5' RACE reads. This table has 200,000 to 300,000 distinct CDR3 sequences, 10% to 15% appearing once. This clonotype was seen more than once but under ten times. The input for sequencing was CD4+ T cells sorted from PBMCs, taken 45 days after the yellow fever booster vaccination. The source of this sequence is a young man who received the YFV17D yellow fever vaccine.

This CDR3 is CASSLWADSYEQYF. The CDR3 nucleotides are TGCGCCAGCAGCTTGTGGGCAGACTCCTACGAGCAGTACTTC. The chain couples TRBV5-1 to TRBJ2-7, with no clear D. V was pared by 1 base and J by 0 bases, with 8 bases between. The CDR3 length is 14 residues. Per germline, CDR1 SGHRS and CDR2 YFSETQ.